The T cell receptor (beta chain) under discussion was sequenced for a study of blood T cell repertoires in COVID-19 (dated by TCRdb to between 2020 and 2021). General notes on the study: The collaborator samples originated in the United States, Italy and Spain and spanned the acute and convalescent phases of COVID-19. The prospective study material was composed of cDNA or gDNA derived from T cells, B-cell-depleted T cells, or PBMCs. The dataset comprised deeply sampled blood TCRbeta repertoires from subjects exposed to, actively infected with, or recovered from COVID-19. The repertoires were released in a freely available public database intended as a resource for research on the immune response to SARS-CoV-2. The samples were drawn from two sources: the first 160 participants of the ongoing ImmuneRACE study, and fewer than 1,500 subjects contributed by 6 global collaborators. A de-identified subject ID, COVID-19 status, age in years and sex were almost always included in the sample metadata. Where available, HLA class I and class II types were taken from metadata supplied by the sample provider and were not determined by assay-based typing.

V is pared back by 4 bases and J by 8 bases, with 18 bases lying between the germline termini. Looking up the germline V gene yields CDR1 SGDLS and CDR2 YYNGEE. The cysteine opens and the phenylalanine closes a CDR3 of 15 amino acids. The read is trimmed to its CDR3 DNA, 45 bases read in frame from base 1. TCRbeta CDR3 regions were amplified from genomic DNA by means of the immunoSEQ Assay, a bias-controlled multiplex PCR. The study's processing was this. Nucleated cell counts per sample were estimated from amplification of reference gene primers within the assay. To quantify the absolute abundance of each unique TCRbeta CDR3 rearrangement, sequence reads were collapsed and filtered. For each sample, productive Simpson clonality was calculated as the square root of Simpson's diversity index across productive rearrangements. TCRdb limited this immuneACCESS table to in-frame rearrangements with V and J called. A share of clones is missing; checked studies link under half to unresolved V genes, and the rest is unexplained. V, J and clone size reflect that table, while D and trimming were determined from the DNA. The sample records some 110,000 clones, approximately 80% of which are singletons. More than 13% of the sample is in the top ten clones.

Each collaborating institution followed its own protocols to collect whole blood in K2EDTA tubes. For TCRbeta analysis, collaborators shipped samples as frozen whole blood, isolated PBMCs, or DNA extracted from either of those sample types. This clone showed up just once. Its binding antigen is unknown. No qualities accompany the bases; no much larger clone lies one base away. Study-wide conclusions, independent of this receptor: Clinical and demographic metadata were provided uncurated, with the amount varying by source and participant.

The origin of this receptor is an older woman with acute or convalescent COVID-19. Input material: peripheral blood. Recombination connected TRBV9 to TRBJ1-4, with the D gene not confidently named. The bases read TGTGCCAGCAGCCCTTCAGGAGGGTTTGTAGAAAAACTGTTTTTT. This codes for CASSPSGGFVEKLFF. With the portions outside the CDR3 filled from the reference TRBV9 and TRBJ1-4 genes, the complete variable region becomes DSGVTQTPKHLITATGQRVTLRCSPRSGDLSVYWYQQSLDQGLQFLIQYYNGEERAKGNILERFSAQQFPDLHSELNLSSLELGDSALYFCASSPSGGFVEKLFFGSGTQLSVL.